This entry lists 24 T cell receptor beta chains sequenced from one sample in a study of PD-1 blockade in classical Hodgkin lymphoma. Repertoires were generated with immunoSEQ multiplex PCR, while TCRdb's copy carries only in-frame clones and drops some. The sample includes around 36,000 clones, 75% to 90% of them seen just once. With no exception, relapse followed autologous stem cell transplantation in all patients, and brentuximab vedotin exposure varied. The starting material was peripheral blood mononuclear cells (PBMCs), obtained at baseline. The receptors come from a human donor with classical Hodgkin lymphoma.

CDR3 coding DNA: TGTGCCAGCAGCTCGTCCGGGACTAGCGGTTACGAGCAGTACTTC. Translating gives CASSSSGTSGYEQYF. The chain joins TRBV11-2 to TRBJ2-7; 11 nucleotides agree with TRBD2. The CDR3 loop spans 15 amino acids. The ends lost 4 bases at V and 4 bases at J; junction bases unmatched: 6. Per the germline V gene, CDR1 is SGHAT and CDR2 is FQNNGV.

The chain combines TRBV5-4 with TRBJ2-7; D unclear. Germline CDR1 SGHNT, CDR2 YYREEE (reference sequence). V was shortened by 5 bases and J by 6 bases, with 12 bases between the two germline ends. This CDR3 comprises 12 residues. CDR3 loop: CASSSQRAEQYF. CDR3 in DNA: TGTGCCAGCAGTTCGCAGCGAGCCGAGCAGTACTTC.

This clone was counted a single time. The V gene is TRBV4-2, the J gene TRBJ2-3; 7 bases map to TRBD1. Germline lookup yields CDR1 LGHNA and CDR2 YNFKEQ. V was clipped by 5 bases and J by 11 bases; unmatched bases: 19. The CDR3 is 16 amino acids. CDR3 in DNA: TGTGCCAGCAGCTTGGTAGGTGGGACAGTATATTCCCAGCAGTATTTT. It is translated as CASSLVGGTVYSQQYF.

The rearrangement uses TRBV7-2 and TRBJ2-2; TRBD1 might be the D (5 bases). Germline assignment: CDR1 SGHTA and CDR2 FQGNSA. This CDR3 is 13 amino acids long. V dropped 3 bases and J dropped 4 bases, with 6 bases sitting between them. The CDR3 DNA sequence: TGTGCCAGCAGCTTGACAGCCACCGGGGAGCTGTTTTTT. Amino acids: CASSLTATGELFF. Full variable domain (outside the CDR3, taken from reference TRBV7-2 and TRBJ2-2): GAGVSQSPSNKVTEKGKDVELRCDPISGHTALYWYRQSLGQGLEFLIYFQGNSAPDKSGLPSDRFSAERTGGSVSTLTIQRTQQEDSAVYLCASSLTATGELFFGEGSRLTVL.

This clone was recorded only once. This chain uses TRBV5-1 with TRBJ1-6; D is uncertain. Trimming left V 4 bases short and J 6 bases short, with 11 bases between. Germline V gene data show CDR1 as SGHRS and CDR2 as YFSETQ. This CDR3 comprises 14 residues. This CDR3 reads CASSLGDINSPLHF. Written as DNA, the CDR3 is TGCGCCAGCAGCCTCGGGGATATTAATTCACCCCTCCACTTT. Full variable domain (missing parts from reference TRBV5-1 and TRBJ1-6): KAGVTQTPRYLIKTRGQQVTLSCSPISGHRSVSWYQQTPGQGLQFLFEYFSETQRNKGNFPGRFSGRQFSNSRSEMNVSTLELGDSALYLCASSLGDINSPLHFGNGTRLTVT.

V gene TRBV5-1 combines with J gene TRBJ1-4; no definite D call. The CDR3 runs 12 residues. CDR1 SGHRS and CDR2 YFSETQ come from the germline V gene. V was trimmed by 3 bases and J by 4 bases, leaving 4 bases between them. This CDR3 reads CASSWDNEKLFF. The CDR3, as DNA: TGCGCCAGCAGCTGGGATAATGAAAAACTGTTTTTT.

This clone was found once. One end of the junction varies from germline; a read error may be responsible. CDR3 DNA sequence: TGTGTCAGCGGCACCAGGGGTTTCGAAAAACTGTTTTTT. Its translation is CVSGTRGFEKLFF. V usage is TRBV28 and J usage is TRBJ1-4; D perhaps matches TRBD1 (6 bases). Germline assignment: CDR1 MDHEN and CDR2 SYDVKM. There are 13 residues in the CDR3. The full variable domain, with the rest looked up from reference TRBV28 and TRBJ1-4, is DVKVTQSSRYLVKRTGEKVFLECVQDMDHENMFWYRQDPGLGLRLIYFSYDVKMKEKGDIPEGYSVSREKKERFSLILESASTNQTSMYLCVSGTRGFEKLFFGSGTQLSVL.

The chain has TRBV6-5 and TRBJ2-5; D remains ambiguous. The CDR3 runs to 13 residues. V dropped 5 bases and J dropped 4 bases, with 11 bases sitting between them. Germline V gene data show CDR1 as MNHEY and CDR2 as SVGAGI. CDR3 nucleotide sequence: TGTGCCAGCAGTGGCCCTTCCCGAGAGACCCAGTACTTC. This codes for CASSGPSRETQYF.

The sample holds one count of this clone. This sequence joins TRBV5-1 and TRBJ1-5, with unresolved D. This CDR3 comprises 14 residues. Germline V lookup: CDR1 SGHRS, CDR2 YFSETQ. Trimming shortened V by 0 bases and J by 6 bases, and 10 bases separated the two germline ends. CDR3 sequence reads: CASSLDFPGQPQHF. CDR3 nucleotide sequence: TGCGCCAGCAGCTTGGACTTCCCCGGTCAGCCCCAGCATTTT.

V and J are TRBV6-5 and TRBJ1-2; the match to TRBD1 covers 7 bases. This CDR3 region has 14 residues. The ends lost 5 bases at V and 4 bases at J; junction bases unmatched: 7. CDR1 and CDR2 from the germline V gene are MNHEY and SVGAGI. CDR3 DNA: TGTGCCAGCAGTCGGAGGGGGCCTGGCTATGGCTACACCTTC. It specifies CASSRRGPGYGYTF.

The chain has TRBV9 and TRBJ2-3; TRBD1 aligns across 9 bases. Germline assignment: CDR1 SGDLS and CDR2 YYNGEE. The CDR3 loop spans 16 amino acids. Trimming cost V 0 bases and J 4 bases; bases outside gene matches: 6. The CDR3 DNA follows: TGTGCCAGCAGCGTAGGAGGACAGGGGTTCGCAGATACGCAGTATTTT. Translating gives CASSVGGQGFADTQYF.

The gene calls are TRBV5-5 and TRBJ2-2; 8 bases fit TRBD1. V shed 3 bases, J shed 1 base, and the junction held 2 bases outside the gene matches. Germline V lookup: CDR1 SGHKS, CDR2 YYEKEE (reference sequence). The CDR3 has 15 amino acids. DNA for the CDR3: TGTGCCAGCAGCTCACAGGGGGGGAACACCGGGGAGCTGTTTTTT. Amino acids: CASSSQGGNTGELFF.

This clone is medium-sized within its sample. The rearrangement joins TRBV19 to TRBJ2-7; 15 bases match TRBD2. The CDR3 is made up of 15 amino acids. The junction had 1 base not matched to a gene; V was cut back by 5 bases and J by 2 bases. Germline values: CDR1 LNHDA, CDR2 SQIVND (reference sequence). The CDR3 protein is CASSGLAGGTYEQYF. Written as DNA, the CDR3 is TGTGCCAGTAGTGGACTAGCGGGGGGGACCTACGAGCAGTACTTC.

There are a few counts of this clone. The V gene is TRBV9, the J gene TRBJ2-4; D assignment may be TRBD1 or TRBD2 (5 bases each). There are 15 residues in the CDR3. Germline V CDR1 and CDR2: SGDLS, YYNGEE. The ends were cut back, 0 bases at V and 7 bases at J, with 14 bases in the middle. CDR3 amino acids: CASSVGDPKRNIQYF. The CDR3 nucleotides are TGTGCCAGCAGCGTAGGGGACCCCAAAAGGAACATTCAGTACTTC.

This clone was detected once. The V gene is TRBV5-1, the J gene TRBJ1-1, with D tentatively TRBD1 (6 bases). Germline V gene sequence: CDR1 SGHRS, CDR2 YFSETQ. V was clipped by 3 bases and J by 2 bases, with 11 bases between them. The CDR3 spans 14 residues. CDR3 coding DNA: TGCGCCAGCAGCTCGACAGGCCTAAACACTGAAGCTTTCTTT. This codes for CASSSTGLNTEAFF.

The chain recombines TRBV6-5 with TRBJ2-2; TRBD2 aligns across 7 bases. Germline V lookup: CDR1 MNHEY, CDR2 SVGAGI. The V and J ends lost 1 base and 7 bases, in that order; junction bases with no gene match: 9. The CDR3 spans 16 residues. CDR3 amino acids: CASSYYGLGEGGELFF. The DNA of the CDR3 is TGTGCCAGCAGTTACTACGGACTAGGAGAGGGCGGGGAGCTGTTTTTT.

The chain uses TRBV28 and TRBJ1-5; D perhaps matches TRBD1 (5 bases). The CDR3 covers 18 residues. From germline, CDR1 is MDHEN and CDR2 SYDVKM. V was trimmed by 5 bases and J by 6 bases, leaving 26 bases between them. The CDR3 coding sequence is TGTGCCAGCAGTCCCGGGACGGGGTCCCCCTTCTACGTTCAGCCCCAGCATTTT. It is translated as CASSPGTGSPFYVQPQHF.

CDR3 protein: CASSLLGLADNEQFF. The CDR3 DNA sequence: TGTGCCAGCAGCTTATTGGGACTAGCGGACAATGAGCAGTTCTTC. This chain uses TRBV7-2 with TRBJ2-1, with TRBD2 matching over 11 bases. After removal of 2 bases from V and 5 bases from J, the junction contained 2 bases not matched to a gene. The CDR3 has 15 residues. Germline-derived CDR1 and CDR2 are SGHTA and FQGNSA. The variable domain in full, with the rest retrieved from reference TRBV7-2 and TRBJ2-1, is GAGVSQSPSNKVTEKGKDVELRCDPISGHTALYWYRQSLGQGLEFLIYFQGNSAPDKSGLPSDRFSAERTGGSVSTLTIQRTQQEDSAVYLCASSLLGLADNEQFFGPGTRLTVL.

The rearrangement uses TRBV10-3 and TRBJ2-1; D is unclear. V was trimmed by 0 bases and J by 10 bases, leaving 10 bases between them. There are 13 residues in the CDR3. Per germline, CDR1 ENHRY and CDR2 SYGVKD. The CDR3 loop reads CAISESKESEQFF. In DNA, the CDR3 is TGTGCCATCAGTGAGTCGAAAGAGTCGGAGCAGTTCTTC.

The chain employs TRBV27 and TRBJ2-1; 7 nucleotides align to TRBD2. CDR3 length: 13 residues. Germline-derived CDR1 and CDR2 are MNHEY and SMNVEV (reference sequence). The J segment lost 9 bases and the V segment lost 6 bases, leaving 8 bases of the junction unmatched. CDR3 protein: CASSREDGPEQFF. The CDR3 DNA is TGTGCCAGCAGCCGGGAGGATGGCCCTGAGCAGTTCTTC.

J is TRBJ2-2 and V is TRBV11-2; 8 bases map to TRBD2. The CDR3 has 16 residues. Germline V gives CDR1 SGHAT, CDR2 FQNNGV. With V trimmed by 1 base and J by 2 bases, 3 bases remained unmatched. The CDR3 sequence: CASSLGGTRNTGELFF. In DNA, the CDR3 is TGTGCCAGCAGCTTAGGGGGGACTAGAAACACCGGGGAGCTGTTTTTT.

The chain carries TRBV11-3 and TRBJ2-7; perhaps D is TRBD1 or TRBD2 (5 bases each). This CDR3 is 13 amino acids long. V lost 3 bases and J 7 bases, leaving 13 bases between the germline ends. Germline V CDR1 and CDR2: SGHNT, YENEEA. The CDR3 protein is CASSLGWGREQYF. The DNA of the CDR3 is TGTGCCAGCAGCTTGGGATGGGGGAGAGAGCAGTACTTC. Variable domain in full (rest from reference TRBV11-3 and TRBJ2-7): EAGVVQSPRYKIIEKKQPVAFWCNPISGHNTLYWYLQNLGQGPELLIRYENEEAVDDSQLPKDRFSAERLKGVDSTLKIQPAELGDSAVYLCASSLGWGREQYFGPGTRLTVT.

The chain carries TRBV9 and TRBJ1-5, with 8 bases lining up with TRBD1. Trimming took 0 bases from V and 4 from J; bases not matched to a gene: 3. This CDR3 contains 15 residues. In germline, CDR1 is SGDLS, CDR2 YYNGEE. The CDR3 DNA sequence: TGTGCCAGCAGCGTAGGACAGGGGATAAATCAGCCCCAGCATTTT. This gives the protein CASSVGQGINQPQHF.

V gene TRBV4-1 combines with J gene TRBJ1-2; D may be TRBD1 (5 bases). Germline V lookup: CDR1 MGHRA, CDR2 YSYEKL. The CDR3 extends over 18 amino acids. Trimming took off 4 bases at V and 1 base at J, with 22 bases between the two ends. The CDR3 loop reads CASSRRRGGERDNYGYTF. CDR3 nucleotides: TGCGCCAGCAGCCGCCGTAGAGGAGGGGAAAGGGATAACTATGGCTACACCTTC.